This T cell receptor (beta chain) originates from a study of shared clonotypes between healthy human individuals. Clones were read by immunoSEQ multiplex PCR, and TCRdb kept only the in-frame ones, dropping some. Here the sample spans about 710,000 clones, roughly 72% being singletons. The sequence was collected from a woman aged 30 to 39 in good health. The sample taken for sequencing was memory CD4+ T cells sorted from blood. Subset given: CD45RA-negative fraction.

CDR3 nucleotides: TGTGCCAGCTCACTTGGATCAGGGTTTGGCTACACCTTC. Translation gives CASSLGSGFGYTF. This rearrangement joins TRBV18 to TRBJ1-2; maybe TRBD1 (5 bases). The V gene lost 4 bases and the J gene lost 7 bases, with 13 bases spanning the gap. CDR3 length: 13 amino acids. The germline gives CDR1 KGHSH, CDR2 LQKENI.